The 18 T cell receptor beta chains below all came from one sample that was sequenced in a study of blood T cell repertoires in COVID-19. The protocol was immunoSEQ multiplex PCR, while the TCRdb copy is restricted to in-frame clones and leaves out a portion. The sample lists under 350,000 clones; about nine tenths were seen once. Specimen: peripheral blood. The receptors come from a woman aged 30 to 39 with COVID-19, enrolled during active disease.

CDR3 nucleotide sequence: TGTGCCAGCAACGACAGGGGAGGGAATGAAAAACTGTTTTTT. The encoded protein is CASNDRGGNEKLFF. This chain joins TRBV6-5 and TRBJ1-4; 8 nucleotides match TRBD1. V was pared by 7 bases and J by 5 bases, with 6 bases of the junction left unmatched. This CDR3 spans 14 amino acids. In germline, CDR1 is MNHEY, CDR2 SVGAGI.

The chain is built from TRBV11-3 and TRBJ2-5, with 7 bases matching TRBD2. This CDR3 contains 15 residues. V lost 2 bases and J lost 5; bases outside the gene matches: 8. Germline loops: CDR1 SGHNT, CDR2 YENEEA. Written as DNA, the CDR3 is TGTGCCAGCAGCTTATCCGACGGGGGAGGGGAGACCCAGTACTTC. It encodes CASSLSDGGGETQYF.

For the CDR3, the DNA is TGTGCCAGCAGTACCCGGGTCATAAATCAGCCCCAGCATTTT. It encodes CASSTRVINQPQHF. This chain links TRBV6-5 with TRBJ1-5; D unresolved. V shed 5 bases and J shed 4 bases, with 12 bases lying between them. CDR1 and CDR2 (germline): MNHEY, SVGAGI. CDR3 size: 14 residues.

The chain joins TRBV5-5 to TRBJ2-5, with 8 positions matching TRBD2. The germline CDR1 and CDR2 sequences are SGHKS and YYEKEE (reference sequence). After removal of 4 bases from V and 4 bases from J, the junction contained 9 bases not matched to a gene. The CDR3 runs 15 residues. In nucleotides, the CDR3 is TGTGCCAGCAGCCTACGAGGTCTAGCGGGAGAGACCCAGTACTTC. Its translation: CASSLRGLAGETQYF.

This rearrangement joins TRBV6-5 to TRBJ2-2, with 7 bases aligning to TRBD1. Looked up from germline, CDR1 is MNHEY and CDR2 is SVGAGI. V lost 8 bases to trimming and J lost 12 bases; unmatched junction nucleotides: 15. The CDR3 covers 14 residues. CDR3 nucleotide sequence: TGTGCCAGCGGAGACAGGGCTCCGGCCATGAAGCTGTTTTTT. It codes for CASGDRAPAMKLFF.

The chain combines TRBV7-6 with TRBJ1-5; D is undetermined. CDR3 length equals 14 residues. V lost 8 bases and J 7 bases, leaving 18 bases between the germline ends. Per germline, CDR1 SGHVS and CDR2 FNYEAQ. For the CDR3, the DNA is TGTGCCAGCGCCCCCTCAAGCGCGGTCCAGCCCCAGCATTTT. It is translated as CASAPSSAVQPQHF.

This clone was recorded only once. V gene TRBV6-5 combines with J gene TRBJ2-7; possibly TRBD1 for D (6 bases). CDR3 size: 14 residues. V dropped 6 bases and J dropped 1 base, with 13 bases sitting between them. Looked up from germline, CDR1 is MNHEY and CDR2 is SVGAGI. This chain's CDR3 is CASSPGQGSYEQYF. The CDR3 DNA reads as TGTGCCAGCAGCCCCGGGCAGGGGTCCTACGAGCAGTACTTC.

The chain carries TRBV4-1 and TRBJ2-2, with a weak D call TRBD1 (6 bases). Trimming stripped 1 base from V and 4 bases from J, with 10 bases between. The CDR3 covers 15 residues. Germline values: CDR1 MGHRA, CDR2 YSYEKL. CDR3 coding DNA: TGCGCCAGCAGCCAAGTCAGGGGTGCCACCGGGGAGCTGTTTTTT. Amino acids: CASSQVRGATGELFF.

The V and J genes are TRBV5-1 and TRBJ1-2, with TRBD1 matching 7 bases. With 3 bases clipped from V and 4 bases from J, the junction kept 6 bases outside the gene matches. Germline CDR1 and CDR2: SGHRS and YFSETQ. The CDR3 runs to 14 residues. The CDR3 reads CASSSMTGPYGYTF. The CDR3 coding sequence is TGCGCCAGCAGCTCCATGACAGGGCCCTATGGCTACACCTTC.

This chain uses TRBV9 with TRBJ2-3, with 8 bases fitting TRBD1. The junction had 7 bases not matched to a gene; V was cut back by 0 bases and J by 4 bases. This CDR3 has 16 amino acids. Germline V CDR1 and CDR2: SGDLS, YYNGEE. CDR3 residues: CASSVVGRGQADTQYF. CDR3 coding DNA: TGTGCCAGCAGCGTAGTGGGCAGGGGGCAAGCAGATACGCAGTATTTT.

This chain links TRBV19 with TRBJ1-3, with D uncertain. Germline V gives CDR1 LNHDA, CDR2 SQIVND (reference sequence). The CDR3 has 14 amino acids. V lost 4 bases to trimming and J lost 0 bases, with 7 bases between them. The DNA of the CDR3 is TGTGCCAGTAGTACGGGGAGCTCTGGAAACACCATATATTTT. Protein product: CASSTGSSGNTIYF.

A single count supports this clone. The gene calls are TRBV15 and TRBJ2-1, with D perhaps TRBD1 (5 bases). This CDR3 is built from 14 residues. Trimming left V 5 bases short and J 3 bases short, with 11 bases between. In germline, CDR1 is LNHNV, CDR2 YYDKDF (reference sequence). The chain's CDR3 is CATSGSGLYNEQFF. The CDR3 DNA sequence: TGTGCCACCAGCGGGTCAGGGCTCTACAATGAGCAGTTCTTC. The complete variable domain, with remaining parts taken from reference TRBV15 and TRBJ2-1, reads DAMVIQNPRYQVTQFGKPVTLSCSQTLNHNVMYWYQQKSSQAPKLLFHYYDKDFNNEADTPDNFQSRRPNTSFCFLDIRSPGLGDTAMYLCATSGSGLYNEQFFGPGTRLTVL.

This chain links TRBV7-9 with TRBJ2-7; D gene uncertain. The germline V gene encodes CDR1 SEHNR and CDR2 FQNEAQ (reference sequence). V lost 1 base and J lost 2, with 9 bases in between. The CDR3 is 14 amino acids. The CDR3 loop reads CASSLVGGAYEQYF. CDR3 DNA sequence: TGTGCCAGCAGCTTAGTTGGCGGAGCCTACGAGCAGTACTTC.

CDR3: CASSLQGTNTGELFF. The CDR3, as DNA: TGTGCCAGCAGCTTGCAGGGGACGAACACCGGGGAGCTGTTTTTT. The V call is TRBV7-2, the J call TRBJ2-2, with a weak D call TRBD1 (6 bases). Trimming stripped 3 bases from V and 0 bases from J, with 8 bases between. This CDR3 is built from 15 residues. CDR1 SGHTA and CDR2 FQGNSA come from the germline V gene.

This clone has just a few counts. This chain uses TRBV6-1 with TRBJ2-7; 11 bases align to TRBD2. Germline V gives CDR1 MNHNS, CDR2 SASEGT. Trimming took 3 bases from V and 5 from J; bases not matched to a gene: 6. The CDR3 contains 15 residues. This CDR3 reads CASSDSGGAVDEQYF. In DNA form, the CDR3 reads TGTGCCAGCAGTGATAGCGGGGGGGCCGTGGACGAGCAGTACTTC.

The chain combines TRBV5-6 with TRBJ2-3, with D hard to call. The germline V gene encodes CDR1 SGHDT and CDR2 YYEEEE. V lost 2 bases and J 1 base, leaving 5 bases between the germline ends. This CDR3 region has 13 residues. In DNA, the CDR3 is TGTGCCAGCAGCTTTTGGCGCACAGATACGCAGTATTTT. Translation: CASSFWRTDTQYF.

The chain recombines TRBV21-1 with TRBJ2-5; the tabulated D call, TRBD2, remains unverified against the DNA. TRBV21-1 is deemed a pseudogene. The CDR3 runs to 18 residues. CDR3 sequence: CASSKTLGGLARQETQYF. The CDR3 DNA reads as TGTGCCAGCAGCAAGACCCTGGGAGGACTAGCGCGCCAAGAGACCCAGTACTTC.

This chain uses TRBV7-8 with TRBJ1-2; 9 bases line up with TRBD1. Trimming took 4 bases from V and 7 from J; bases not matched to a gene: 7. Germline V gene data show CDR1 as SGHVS and CDR2 as FQNEAQ. CDR3 length: 14 amino acids. The CDR3 here is CASSSTGGNFGYTF. The CDR3 DNA reads as TGTGCCAGCAGCTCAACAGGGGGCAATTTTGGCTACACCTTC.